This T cell receptor beta chain was retrieved from a study of blood T cells in healthy people across ages. Using a J-beta primer mix together with a sample-barcoded 5' primer, a second PCR was run for roughly 7 to 12 cycles. Every molecule of cDNA carried a tag from a template-switch adaptor with 12 random nucleotides. In TCRdb, the 5' RACE reads were re-called with MiXCR into one record per CDR3 protein. Of approximately 290,000 distinct CDR3 sequences in the sample, around 29% were seen once. Germline-derived CDR1 and CDR2 are LNHNV and YYDKDF (reference sequence). The CDR3 length is 14 residues. Trimming took off 6 bases at V and 0 bases at J, with 10 bases between the two ends.

The chain recombines TRBV15 with TRBJ2-3; TRBD1 might be the D (5 bases). This clonotype was obtained from a woman in her 70s in good health. The sample comprised blood. For the CDR3, the DNA is TGTGCCACCAGTGGGCAGGGTAGCACAGATACGCAGTATTTT. Encoded protein: CATSGQGSTDTQYF. Full variable domain (missing parts from reference TRBV15 and TRBJ2-3): DAMVIQNPRYQVTQFGKPVTLSCSQTLNHNVMYWYQQKSSQAPKLLFHYYDKDFNNEADTPDNFQSRRPNTSFCFLDIRSPGLGDTAMYLCATSGQGSTDTQYFGPGTRLTVL.